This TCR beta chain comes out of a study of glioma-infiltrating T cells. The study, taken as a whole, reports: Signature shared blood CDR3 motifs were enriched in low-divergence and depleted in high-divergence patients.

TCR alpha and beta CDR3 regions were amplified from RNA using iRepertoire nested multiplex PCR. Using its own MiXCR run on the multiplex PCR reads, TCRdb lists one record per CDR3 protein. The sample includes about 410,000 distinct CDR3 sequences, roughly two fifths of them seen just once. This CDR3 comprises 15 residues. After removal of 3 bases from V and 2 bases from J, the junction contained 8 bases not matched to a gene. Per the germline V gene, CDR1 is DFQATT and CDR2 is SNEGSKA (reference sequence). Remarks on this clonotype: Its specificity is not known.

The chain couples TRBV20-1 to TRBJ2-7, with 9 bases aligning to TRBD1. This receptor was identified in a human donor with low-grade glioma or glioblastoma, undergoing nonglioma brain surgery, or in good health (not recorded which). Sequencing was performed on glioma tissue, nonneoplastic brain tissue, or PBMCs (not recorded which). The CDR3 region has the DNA TGCAGTGCTAGGCTCCGGGACAGGGCTACCTACGAGCAGTACTTC. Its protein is CSARLRDRATYEQYF.